This T cell receptor (beta chain) was sequenced during a study of T-cell reconstitution after alpha-beta-depleted transplantation in children. CDR3 length: 15 residues. Per germline, CDR1 ENHRY and CDR2 SYGVKD. The germline V and J ends were trimmed by 3 bases and 1 base, with 12 bases remaining between them. Molecular barcoding with unique molecular identifiers was used for the TCRbeta library. TCRdb re-called the PCR reads through MiXCR, storing one row per CDR3 protein. The sample yields fewer than 90,000 distinct CDR3 sequences, 7.3% seen once. This clonotype showed up many times. The receptor was isolated from a human donor who donated a stem cell graft to a child with acute lymphoblastic leukemia. The V and J genes are TRBV10-3 and TRBJ1-1, with D possibly matching TRBD1 (6 bases). The specimen was PBMCs from the stem cell graft donor, collected from the stem cell graft. DNA of the CDR3: TGTGCCATCAGTGACCCCAGGGGATCGAACACTGAAGCTTTCTTT. Its protein is CAISDPRGSNTEAFF.